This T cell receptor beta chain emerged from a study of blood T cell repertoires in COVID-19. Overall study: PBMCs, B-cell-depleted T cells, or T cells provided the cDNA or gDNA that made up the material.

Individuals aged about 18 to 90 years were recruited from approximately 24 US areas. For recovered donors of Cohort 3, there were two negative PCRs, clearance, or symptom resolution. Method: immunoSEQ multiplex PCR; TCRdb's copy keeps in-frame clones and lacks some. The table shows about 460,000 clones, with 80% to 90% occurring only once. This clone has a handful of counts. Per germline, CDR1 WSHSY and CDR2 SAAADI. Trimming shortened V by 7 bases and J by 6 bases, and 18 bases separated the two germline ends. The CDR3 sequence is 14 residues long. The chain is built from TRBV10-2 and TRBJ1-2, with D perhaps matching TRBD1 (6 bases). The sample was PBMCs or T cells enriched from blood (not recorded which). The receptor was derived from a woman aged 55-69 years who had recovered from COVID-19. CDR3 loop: CASKSLGQQDGYTF. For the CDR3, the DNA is TGCGCCAGCAAAAGTCTAGGACAGCAGGATGGCTACACCTTC.